The rows below give T cell receptor beta chains drawn from one sample of a study of control samples from healthy donors and cancer patients. Measured with immunoSEQ multiplex PCR; TCRdb has only the in-frame clones, and not every one. The sample has 78,000 or so clones; roughly 88% are singletons. The sample taken for sequencing was blood. The receptors come from a woman aged 45 to 65 in good health. Both conserved end residues are part of each CDR3. A D gene is named only where the DNA matches it firmly. Clone size is stated in some rows and not others, as once, few, many or a class when expanded.

D	V	J	size	CDR3	DNA
-	TRBV2	TRBJ1-2	once	CASNYQGNYGYTF	TGTGCCAGCAATTATCAGGGGAACTATGGCTACACCTTC
-	TRBV6-5	TRBJ2-1	-	CASSFGPPSSYNEQFF	TGTGCCAGCAGTTTCGGACCTCCGAGCTCCTACAATGAGCAGTTCTTC
-	TRBV25-1	TRBJ1-3	-	CASSSQGSVPGNTIYF	TGTGCCAGCAGCTCTCAGGGGTCGGTACCTGGAAACACCATATATTTT
-	TRBV20-1	TRBJ1-2	-	CSASLVGDGYTF	TGCAGTGCTAGTTTAGTTGGGGACGGCTACACCTTC
-	TRBV2	TRBJ2-7	-	CASSVEVLGGYEQYF	TGTGCCAGCAGTGTGGAAGTGCTGGGCGGCTACGAGCAGTACTTC
TRBD2	TRBV6-5	TRBJ2-7	-	CASRALAGGPYEQYF	TGTGCCAGCAGAGCCCTAGCGGGGGGGCCCTACGAGCAGTACTTC
-	TRBV4-2	TRBJ2-1	-	CASSQGPGNRDNEQFF	TGTGCCAGCAGCCAAGGCCCCGGGAACCGAGACAATGAGCAGTTCTTC
-	TRBV10-3	TRBJ1-5	-	CAISAGVGNQPQHF	TGTGCCATCAGTGCGGGGGTTGGAAATCAGCCCCAGCATTTT
TRBD1	TRBV30	TRBJ1-6	-	CAWGQDSSYNSPLHF	TGTGCCTGGGGACAGGACAGCTCCTATAATTCACCCCTCCACTTT
-	TRBV6-5	TRBJ1-4	-	CASRPNRPTNEKLFF	TGTGCCAGCAGACCCAACAGGCCAACTAATGAAAAACTGTTTTTT
-	TRBV19	TRBJ2-3	-	CASLGGARTTQYF	TGTGCCAGCCTTGGGGGAGCGCGGACTACGCAGTATTTT
-	TRBV29-1	TRBJ2-1	-	CSVEPEEGYNEQFF	TGCAGCGTCGAACCGGAGGAAGGATACAATGAGCAGTTCTTC
-	TRBV5-1	TRBJ2-1	-	CASSSSSVYEQFF	-
TRBD2	TRBV9	TRBJ2-3	-	CASTIRGGGTDTQYF	TGTGCCAGCACTATCCGGGGGGGTGGCACAGATACGCAGTATTTT
-	TRBV9	TRBJ2-7	-	CASSVEGSPYEQYF	TGTGCCAGCAGCGTAGAGGGCAGCCCCTACGAGCAGTACTTC
TRBD1	TRBV2	TRBJ1-2	once	CASDGQGNPDTNYGYTF	TGTGCCAGCGACGGACAGGGAAACCCCGACACAAACTATGGCTACACCTTC
-	TRBV29-1	TRBJ1-3	-	CSVTGGIGNTIYF	TGCAGCGTTACTGGGGGAATTGGAAACACCATATATTTT
-	TRBV25-1	TRBJ2-7	-	CASSELYGPYEQYF	TGTGCCAGCAGTGAATTATACGGCCCCTACGAGCAGTACTTC
TRBD1	TRBV24-1	TRBJ2-3	-	CATSDSLIRDRFLQYF	TGTGCCACCAGTGATTCTTTAATCCGGGACAGGTTCCTTCAGTATTTT
-	TRBV19	TRBJ1-2	-	CASALGDYGYTF	TGTGCCAGTGCCCTTGGGGATTATGGCTACACCTTC
TRBD1	TRBV5-6	TRBJ2-7	-	CASSAGTANYEQYF	TGTGCCAGCAGCGCCGGGACAGCAAACTACGAGCAGTACTTC
-	TRBV29-1	TRBJ2-1	-	CSALDSRSYNEQFF	TGCAGCGCGCTGGACTCTCGTTCCTACAATGAGCAGTTCTTC
-	TRBV6-1	TRBJ1-5	-	CASSVAQGLGQPQHF	TGTGCCAGCAGTGTAGCTCAGGGCCTCGGTCAGCCCCAGCATTTT
TRBD2	TRBV5-1	TRBJ2-2	-	CASSSLAGNTGELFF	TGCGCCAGCAGCTCTCTAGCGGGGAACACCGGGGAGCTGTTTTTT
-	TRBV2	TRBJ2-7	-	CASRGDFAGYEQYF	TGTGCCAGCAGAGGGGACTTCGCCGGGTACGAGCAGTACTTC
-	TRBV9	TRBJ2-6	-	CASSVGQSGANVLTF	TGTGCCAGCAGCGTAGGACAGTCCGGGGCCAACGTCCTGACTTTC